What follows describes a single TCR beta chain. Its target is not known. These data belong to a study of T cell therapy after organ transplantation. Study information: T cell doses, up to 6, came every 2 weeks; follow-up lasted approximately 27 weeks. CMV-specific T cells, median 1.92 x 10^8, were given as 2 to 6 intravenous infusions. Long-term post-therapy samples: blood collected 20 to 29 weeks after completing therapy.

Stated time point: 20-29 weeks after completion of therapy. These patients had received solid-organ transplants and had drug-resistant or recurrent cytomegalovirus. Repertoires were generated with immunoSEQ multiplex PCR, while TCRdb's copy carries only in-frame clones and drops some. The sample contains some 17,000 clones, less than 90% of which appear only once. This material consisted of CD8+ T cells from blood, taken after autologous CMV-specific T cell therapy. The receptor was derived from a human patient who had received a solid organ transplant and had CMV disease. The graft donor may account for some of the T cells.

The CDR3 protein is CASSLSTGGTEAFF. In nucleotides, the CDR3 is TGTGCCAGTAGTCTATCTACAGGGGGCACTGAAGCTTTCTTT. V gene TRBV19 combines with J gene TRBJ1-1; 8 nucleotides line up with TRBD1. The trim removed 5 bases at V and 4 bases at J, leaving 6 bases unmatched. The germline V gene has CDR1 LNHDA and CDR2 SQIVND (reference sequence). This CDR3 has 14 residues. The whole variable domain, remainder taken from reference TRBV19 and TRBJ1-1, is DGGITQSPKYLFRKEGQNVTLSCEQNLNHDAMYWYRQDPGQGLRLIYYSQIVNDFQKGDIAEGYSVSREKKESFPLTVTSAQKNPTAFYLCASSLSTGGTEAFFGQGTRLTVV.